This T cell receptor beta chain was identified in a study of T cells in localized non-small cell lung cancer. Whole-study findings and limits: Blood T cell density predicted longer survival; adjacent-lung clonality, shorter.

Details on this clone: What it binds is not known.

The V gene's germline CDR1 is SGHTA and CDR2 FQGTGA. Germline trimming cut 5 bases from V and 0 bases from J; bases unmatched to any gene: 5. The CDR3 spans 15 residues. TCRdb's copy holds only in-frame clones and misses some; the assay was immunoSEQ multiplex PCR. Of roughly 70,000 clones listed, less than 90% are singletons. The chain couples TRBV7-3 to TRBJ2-7; TRBD2 agrees at 9 bases. The sample in question was peripheral blood, obtained before any cancer treatment. This receptor was taken from a male donor older than 55 with stage III squamous cell lung carcinoma. Here the CDR3 DNA reads TGTGCCAGCAGCGCTCTAGCGGGGAGCTCCTACGAGCAGTACTTC. Its translation is CASSALAGSSYEQYF. The complete variable domain, with remaining parts taken from reference TRBV7-3 and TRBJ2-7, reads GAGVSQTPSNKVTEKGKYVELRCDPISGHTALYWYRQSLGQGPEFLIYFQGTGAADDSGLPNDRFFAVRPEGSVSTLKIQRTERGDSAVYLCASSALAGSSYEQYFGPGTRLTVT.